The clone carrying this TCR beta chain was recorded at least ten times. The antigen remains unidentified. The CDR3 length is 16 residues. The germline gives CDR1 MNHNS, CDR2 SASEGT. The germline V and J ends were trimmed by 3 bases and 5 bases, with 19 bases remaining between them. This entry comes from a study of T cells in Graves' hyperthyroidism and ophthalmopathy. Regarding the study as a whole: With a median lead of approximately six months before onset, the model predicted ophthalmopathy. Most thyroid clonotypes expanded above 0.001 were also detected in blood.

Thyroid ultrasound and orbital computed tomography, with clinical symptoms and serum thyroxine and TRAb, informed diagnoses. PBMCs were collected from an approximately 9 ml volume of fresh peripheral blood. The investigators amplified TCR beta CDR3 regions from RNA transcripts. The HTBI set primed first-round TCR CDR3 RT-PCR. MiXCR, run by TCRdb on the multiplex PCR reads, gives a single entry per CDR3 protein. The sample records about half a million distinct CDR3 sequences, about 20% being singletons. V is TRBV6-1 and J is TRBJ1-1; perhaps TRBD1 as D (6 bases). Sequenced: blood. The sequence came from a man in his forties with Graves' ophthalmopathy. The CDR3 nucleotides read TGTGCCAGCAGTGAGTCTCCGCCAGGGGTTGGGACTGAAGCTTTCTTT. It yields the protein CASSESPPGVGTEAFF.